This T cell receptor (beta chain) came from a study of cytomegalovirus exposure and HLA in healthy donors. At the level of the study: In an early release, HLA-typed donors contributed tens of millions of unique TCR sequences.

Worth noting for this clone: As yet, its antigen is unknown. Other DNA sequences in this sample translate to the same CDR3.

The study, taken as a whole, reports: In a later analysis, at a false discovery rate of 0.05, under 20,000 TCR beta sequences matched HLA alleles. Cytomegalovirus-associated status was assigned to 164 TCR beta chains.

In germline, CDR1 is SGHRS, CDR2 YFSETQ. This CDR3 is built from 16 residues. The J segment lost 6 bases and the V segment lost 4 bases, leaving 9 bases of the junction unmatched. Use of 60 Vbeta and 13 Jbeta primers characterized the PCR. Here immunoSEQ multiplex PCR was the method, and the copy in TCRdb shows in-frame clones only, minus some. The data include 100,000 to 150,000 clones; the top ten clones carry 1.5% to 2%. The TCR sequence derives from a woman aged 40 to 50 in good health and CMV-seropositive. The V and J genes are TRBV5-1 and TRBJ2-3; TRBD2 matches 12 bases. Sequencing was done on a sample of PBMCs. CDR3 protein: CASSLTLAGGPDTQYF. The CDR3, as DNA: TGCGCCAGCAGCCTAACGCTAGCGGGAGGGCCGGATACGCAGTATTTT.